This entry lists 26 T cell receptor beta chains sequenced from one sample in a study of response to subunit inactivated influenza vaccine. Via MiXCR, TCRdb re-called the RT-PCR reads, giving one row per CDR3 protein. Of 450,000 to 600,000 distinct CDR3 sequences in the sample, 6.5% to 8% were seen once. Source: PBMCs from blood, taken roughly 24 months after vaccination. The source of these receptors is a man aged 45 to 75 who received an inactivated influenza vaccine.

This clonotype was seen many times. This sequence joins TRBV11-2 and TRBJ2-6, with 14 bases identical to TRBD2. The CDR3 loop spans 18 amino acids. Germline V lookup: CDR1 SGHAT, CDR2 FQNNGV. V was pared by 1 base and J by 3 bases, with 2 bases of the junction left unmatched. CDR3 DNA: TGTGCCAGCAGCTTAGTCGGGACTAGCGGGAGTGGGGCCAACGTCCTGACTTTC. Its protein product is CASSLVGTSGSGANVLTF.

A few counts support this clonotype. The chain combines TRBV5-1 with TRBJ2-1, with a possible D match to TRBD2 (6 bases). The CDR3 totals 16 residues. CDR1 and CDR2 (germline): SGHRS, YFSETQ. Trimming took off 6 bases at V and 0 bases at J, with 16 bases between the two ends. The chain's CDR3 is CASNLGGVSSYNEQFF. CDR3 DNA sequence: TGCGCCAGCAATCTTGGCGGGGTGAGCTCCTACAATGAGCAGTTCTTC.

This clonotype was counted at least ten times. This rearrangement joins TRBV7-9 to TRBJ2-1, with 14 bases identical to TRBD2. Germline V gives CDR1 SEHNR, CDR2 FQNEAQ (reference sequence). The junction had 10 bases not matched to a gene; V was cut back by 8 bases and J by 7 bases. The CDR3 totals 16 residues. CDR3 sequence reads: CASQTTSGGAWNEQFF. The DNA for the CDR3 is TGTGCCAGCCAAACGACTAGCGGGGGGGCTTGGAATGAGCAGTTCTTC.

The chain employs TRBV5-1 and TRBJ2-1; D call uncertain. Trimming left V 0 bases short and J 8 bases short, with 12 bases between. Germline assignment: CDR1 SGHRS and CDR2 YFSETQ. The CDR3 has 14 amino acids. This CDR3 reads CASSLGDFGDEQFF. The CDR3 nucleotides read TGCGCCAGCAGCTTGGGGGATTTTGGGGATGAGCAGTTCTTC.

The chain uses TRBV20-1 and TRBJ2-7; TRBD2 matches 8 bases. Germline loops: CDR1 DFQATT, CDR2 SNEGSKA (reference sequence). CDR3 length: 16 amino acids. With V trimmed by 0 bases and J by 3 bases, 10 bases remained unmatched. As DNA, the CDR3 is TGCAGTGCTAGAGATCTTGGCCTAGCGGGTAACTACGAGCAGTACTTC. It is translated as CSARDLGLAGNYEQYF.

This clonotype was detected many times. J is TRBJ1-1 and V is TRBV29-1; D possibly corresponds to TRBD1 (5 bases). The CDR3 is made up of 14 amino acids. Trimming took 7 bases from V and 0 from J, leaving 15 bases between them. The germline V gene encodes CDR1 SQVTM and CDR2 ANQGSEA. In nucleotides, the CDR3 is TGCAGCGCCAATGGGGGATTAGTGAACACTGAAGCTTTCTTT. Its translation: CSANGGLVNTEAFF.

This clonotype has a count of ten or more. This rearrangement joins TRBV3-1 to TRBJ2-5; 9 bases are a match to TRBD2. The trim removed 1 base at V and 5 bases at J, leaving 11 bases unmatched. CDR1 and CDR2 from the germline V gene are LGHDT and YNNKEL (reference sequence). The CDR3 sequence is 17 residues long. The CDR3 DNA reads TGTGCCAGCAGCCAAGGTCCCGGGACTAGCTTGGAGGAGACCCAGTACTTC. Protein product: CASSQGPGTSLEETQYF.

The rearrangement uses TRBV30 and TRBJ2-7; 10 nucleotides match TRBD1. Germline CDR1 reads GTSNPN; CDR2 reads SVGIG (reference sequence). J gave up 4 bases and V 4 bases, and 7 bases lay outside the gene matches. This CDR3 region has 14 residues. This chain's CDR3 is CAWTSGTGDYEQYF. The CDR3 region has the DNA TGTGCCTGGACTTCCGGGACAGGGGATTACGAGCAGTACTTC.

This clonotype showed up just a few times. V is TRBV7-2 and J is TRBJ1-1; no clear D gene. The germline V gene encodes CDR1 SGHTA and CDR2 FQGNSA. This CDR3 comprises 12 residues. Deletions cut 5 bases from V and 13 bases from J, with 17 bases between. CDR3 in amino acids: CASSPFGLMVFF. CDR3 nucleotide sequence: TGTGCCAGCAGCCCCTTTGGACTAATGGTTTTCTTT. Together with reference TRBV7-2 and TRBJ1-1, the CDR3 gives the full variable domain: GAGVSQSPSNKVTEKGKDVELRCDPISGHTALYWYRQSLGQGLEFLIYFQGNSAPDKSGLPSDRFSAERTGGSVSTLTIQRTQQEDSAVYLCASSPFGLMVFFGQGTRLTVV.

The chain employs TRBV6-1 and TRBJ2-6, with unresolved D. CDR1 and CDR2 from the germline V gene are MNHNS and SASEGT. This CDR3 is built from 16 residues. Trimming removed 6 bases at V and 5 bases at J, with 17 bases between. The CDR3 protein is CASSEEGGLWANVLTF. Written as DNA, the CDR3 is TGTGCCAGCAGCGAGGAAGGCGGTTTGTGGGCCAACGTCCTGACTTTC.

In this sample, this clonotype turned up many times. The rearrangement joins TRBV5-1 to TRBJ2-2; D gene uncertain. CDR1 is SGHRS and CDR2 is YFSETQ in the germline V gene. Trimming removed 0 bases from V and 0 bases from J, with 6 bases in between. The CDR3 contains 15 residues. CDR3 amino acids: CASSLEASNTGELFF. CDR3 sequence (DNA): TGCGCCAGCAGCTTGGAGGCATCGAACACCGGGGAGCTGTTTTTT.

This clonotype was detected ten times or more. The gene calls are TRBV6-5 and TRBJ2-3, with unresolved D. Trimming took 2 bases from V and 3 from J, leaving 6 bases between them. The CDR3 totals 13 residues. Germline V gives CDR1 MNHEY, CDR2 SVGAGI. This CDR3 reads CASSYAGTDTQYF. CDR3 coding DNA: TGTGCCAGCAGTTACGCAGGAACAGATACGCAGTATTTT.

The CDR3 here is CASNRGTRSYEQYF. DNA of the CDR3: TGTGCCAGCAATAGGGGAACACGCTCCTACGAGCAGTACTTC. The chain is built from TRBV12-3 or TRBV12-4 and TRBJ2-7, with a weak D call TRBD1 (5 bases). The CDR3 is 14 residues long. Trimming cost V 7 bases and J 0 bases, with 13 bases left between them.

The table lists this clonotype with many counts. CDR3 nucleotides: TGTGCCAGCAGCTTCGGACTAGCGCACAATGAGCAGTTCTTC. This gives the protein CASSFGLAHNEQFF. This rearrangement joins TRBV7-8 to TRBJ2-1; 9 bases match TRBD2. CDR3 length: 14 residues. The V gene's germline CDR1 is SGHVS and CDR2 FQNEAQ. V was clipped by 3 bases and J by 5 bases; unmatched bases: 2.

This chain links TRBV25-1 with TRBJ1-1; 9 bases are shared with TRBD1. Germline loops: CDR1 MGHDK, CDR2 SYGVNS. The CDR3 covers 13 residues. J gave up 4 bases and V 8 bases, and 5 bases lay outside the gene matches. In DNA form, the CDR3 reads TGTGCCAGCCGAGGACAGGGGTTCACTGAAGCTTTCTTT. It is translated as CASRGQGFTEAFF.

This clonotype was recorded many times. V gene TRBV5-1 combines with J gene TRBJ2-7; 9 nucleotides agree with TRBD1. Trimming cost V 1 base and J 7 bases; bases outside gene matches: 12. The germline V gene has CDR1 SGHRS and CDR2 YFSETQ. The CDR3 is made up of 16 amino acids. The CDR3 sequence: CASSLYPGQGIGEQYF. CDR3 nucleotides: TGCGCCAGCAGCTTGTATCCGGGACAGGGTATAGGTGAGCAGTACTTC. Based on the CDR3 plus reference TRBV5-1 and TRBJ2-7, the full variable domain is KAGVTQTPRYLIKTRGQQVTLSCSPISGHRSVSWYQQTPGQGLQFLFEYFSETQRNKGNFPGRFSGRQFSNSRSEMNVSTLELGDSALYLCASSLYPGQGIGEQYFGPGTRLTVT.

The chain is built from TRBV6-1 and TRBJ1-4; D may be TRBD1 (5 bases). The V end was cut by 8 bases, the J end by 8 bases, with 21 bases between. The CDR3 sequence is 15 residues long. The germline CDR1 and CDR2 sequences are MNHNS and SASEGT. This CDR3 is CASGTVEAVGEKLFF. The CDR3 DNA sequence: TGTGCCAGCGGGACGGTGGAGGCAGTTGGGGAAAAACTGTTTTTT.

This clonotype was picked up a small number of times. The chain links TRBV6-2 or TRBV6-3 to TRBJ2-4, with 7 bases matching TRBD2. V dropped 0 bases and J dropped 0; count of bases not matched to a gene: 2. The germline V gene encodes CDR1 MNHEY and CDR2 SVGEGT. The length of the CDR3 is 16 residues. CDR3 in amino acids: CASSYSTGGAKNIQYF. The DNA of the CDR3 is TGTGCCAGCAGTTACTCGACGGGAGGAGCCAAAAACATTCAGTACTTC.

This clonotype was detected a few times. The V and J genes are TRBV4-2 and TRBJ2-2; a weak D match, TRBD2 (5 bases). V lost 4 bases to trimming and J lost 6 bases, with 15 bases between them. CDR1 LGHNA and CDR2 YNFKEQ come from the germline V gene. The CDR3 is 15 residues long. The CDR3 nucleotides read TGTGCCAGCAGCCGCAGCGGCTTTGGCGCCGGGGAGCTGTTTTTT. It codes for CASSRSGFGAGELFF.

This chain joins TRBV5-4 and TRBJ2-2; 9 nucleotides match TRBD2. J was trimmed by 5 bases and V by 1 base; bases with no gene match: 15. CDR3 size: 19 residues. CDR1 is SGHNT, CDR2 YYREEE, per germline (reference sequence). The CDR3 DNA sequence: TGTGCCAGCAGCTTGCAAATTGGACGAGCGGGAGGTCGTACCGGGGAGCTGTTTTTT. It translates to CASSLQIGRAGGRTGELFF. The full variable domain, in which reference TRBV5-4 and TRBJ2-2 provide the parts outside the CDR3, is ETGVTQSPTHLIKTRGQQVTLRCSSQSGHNTVSWYQQALGQGPQFIFQYYREEENGRGNFPPRFSGLQFPNYSSELNVNALELDDSALYLCASSLQIGRAGGRTGELFFGEGSRLTVL.

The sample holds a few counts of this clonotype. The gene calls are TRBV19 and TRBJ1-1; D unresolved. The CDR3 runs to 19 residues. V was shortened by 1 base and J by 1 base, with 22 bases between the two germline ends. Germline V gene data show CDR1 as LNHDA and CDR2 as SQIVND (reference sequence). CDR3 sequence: CASSIGIFSHTRKNTEAFF. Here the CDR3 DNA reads TGTGCCAGTAGTATAGGGATCTTCTCTCATACCAGAAAGAACACTGAAGCTTTCTTT.

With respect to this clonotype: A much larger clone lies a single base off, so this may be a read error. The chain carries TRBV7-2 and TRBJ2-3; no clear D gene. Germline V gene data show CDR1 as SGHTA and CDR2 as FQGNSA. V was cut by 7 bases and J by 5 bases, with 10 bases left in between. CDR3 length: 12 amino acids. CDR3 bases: TGTGCCAGCACCCCCTCGGGAGATACGCAGTATTTT. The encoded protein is CASTPSGDTQYF.

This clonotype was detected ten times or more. CDR3 nucleotides: TGCAGTGCGTTGCCGGGACACCGAAGCTCCGAGCAGTACTTC. Encoded protein: CSALPGHRSSEQYF. The V and J genes are TRBV20-1 and TRBJ2-7; TRBD1 might be the D (6 bases). The CDR3 has 14 residues. Germline V gene sequence: CDR1 DFQATT, CDR2 SNEGSKA (reference sequence). Deletions cut 6 bases from V and 6 bases from J, with 21 bases between.

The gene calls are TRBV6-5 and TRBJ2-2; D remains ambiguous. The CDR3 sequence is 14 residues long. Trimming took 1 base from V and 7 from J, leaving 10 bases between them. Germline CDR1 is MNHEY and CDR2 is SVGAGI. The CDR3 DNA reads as TGTGCCAGCAGTTACTGTGGAAACGGCGGGGAGCTGTTTTTT. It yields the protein CASSYCGNGGELFF.

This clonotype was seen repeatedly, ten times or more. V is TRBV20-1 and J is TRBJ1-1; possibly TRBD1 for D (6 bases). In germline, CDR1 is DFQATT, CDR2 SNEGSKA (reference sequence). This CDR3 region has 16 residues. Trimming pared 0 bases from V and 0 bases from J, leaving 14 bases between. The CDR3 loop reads CSARDLGQLMNTEAFF. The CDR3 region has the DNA TGCAGTGCTAGAGATTTAGGACAGCTCATGAACACTGAAGCTTTCTTT.

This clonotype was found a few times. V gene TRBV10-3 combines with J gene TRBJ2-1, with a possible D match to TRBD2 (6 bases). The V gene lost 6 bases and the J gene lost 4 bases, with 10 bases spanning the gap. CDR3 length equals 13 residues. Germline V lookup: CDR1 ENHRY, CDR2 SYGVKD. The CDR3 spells CAIRGGEYNEQFF. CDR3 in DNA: TGTGCCATCAGGGGCGGGGAGTACAATGAGCAGTTCTTC.